This T cell receptor beta chain originates from a study of somatic mutations in cytotoxic T cells in rheumatoid arthritis. About the research overall: The authors flow-sorted some V beta antibody-stained T-cell populations at nearly 100% purity, including V beta1+ cells that they sequenced for TCRB.

As regards this clone: Its antigen is undetermined.

Study results and caveats: Nobody knew which antigens the expanded CD8+ clones targeted. Within the rheumatoid arthritis patients, CD8+ clonality went up as age increased (Spearman r ~ 0.5). The same was not true of the healthy controls.

The CDR3 sequence is 13 residues long. From germline, CDR1 is MNHNY and CDR2 SVGAGI (reference sequence). Trimming stripped 10 bases from V and 3 bases from J, with 16 bases between. Clones were sequenced by immunoSEQ multiplex PCR, and TCRdb holds only the in-frame ones, with some missing. This table holds about 15,000 clones, nearly 80% found once. The investigators isolated CD4+ and CD8+ cells by positive magnetic bead selection and checked their purity by flow cytometry. V is TRBV6-6 and J is TRBJ2-7; tentative D call: TRBD1 (5 bases). Sequencing input: CD8+ T cells sorted from blood. This TCR derives from an adult with rheumatoid arthritis. The CDR3 DNA sequence: TGTGCCACCCAGGGTTCCCTCCTCTACGAGCAGTACTTC. This translates into CATQGSLLYEQYF.